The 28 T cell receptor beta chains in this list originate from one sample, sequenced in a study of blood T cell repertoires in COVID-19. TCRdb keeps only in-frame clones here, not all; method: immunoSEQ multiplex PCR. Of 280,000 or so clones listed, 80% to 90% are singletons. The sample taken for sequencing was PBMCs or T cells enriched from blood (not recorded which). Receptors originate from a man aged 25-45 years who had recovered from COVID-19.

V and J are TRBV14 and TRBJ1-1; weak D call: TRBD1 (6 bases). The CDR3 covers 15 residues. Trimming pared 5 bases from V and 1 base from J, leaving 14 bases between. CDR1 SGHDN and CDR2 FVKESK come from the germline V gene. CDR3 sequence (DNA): TGTGCCAGCAGCGCCCCAGGGGCGCGGAACACTGAAGCTTTCTTT. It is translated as CASSAPGARNTEAFF.

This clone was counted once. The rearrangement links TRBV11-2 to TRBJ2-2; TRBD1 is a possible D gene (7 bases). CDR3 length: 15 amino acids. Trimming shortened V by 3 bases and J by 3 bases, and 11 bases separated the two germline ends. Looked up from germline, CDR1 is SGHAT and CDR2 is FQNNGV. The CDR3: CASSLEGADTGELFF. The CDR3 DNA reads TGTGCCAGCAGCTTGGAGGGGGCGGACACCGGGGAGCTGTTTTTT.

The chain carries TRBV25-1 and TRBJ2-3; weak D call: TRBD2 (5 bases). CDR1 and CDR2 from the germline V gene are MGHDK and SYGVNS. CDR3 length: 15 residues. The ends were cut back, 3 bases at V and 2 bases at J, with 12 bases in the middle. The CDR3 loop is CASSEFLAFTDTQYF. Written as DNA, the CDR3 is TGTGCCAGCAGTGAGTTCCTAGCTTTCACAGATACGCAGTATTTT.

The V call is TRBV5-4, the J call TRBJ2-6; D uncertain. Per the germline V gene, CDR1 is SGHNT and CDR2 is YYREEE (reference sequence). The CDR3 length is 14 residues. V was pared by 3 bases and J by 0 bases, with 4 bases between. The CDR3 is CASSSRSGANVLTF. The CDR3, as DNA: TGTGCCAGCAGCTCGCGCTCTGGGGCCAACGTCCTGACTTTC. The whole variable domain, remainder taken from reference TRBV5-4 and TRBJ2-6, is ETGVTQSPTHLIKTRGQQVTLRCSSQSGHNTVSWYQQALGQGPQFIFQYYREEENGRGNFPPRFSGLQFPNYSSELNVNALELDDSALYLCASSSRSGANVLTFGAGSRLTVL.

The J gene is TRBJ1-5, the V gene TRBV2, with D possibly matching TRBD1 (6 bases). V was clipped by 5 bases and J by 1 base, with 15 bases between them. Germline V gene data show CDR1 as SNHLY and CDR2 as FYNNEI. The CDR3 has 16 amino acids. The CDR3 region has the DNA TGTGCCAGCAGTAGCTGGGGGCGCGGCAGCAATCAGCCCCAGCATTTT. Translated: CASSSWGRGSNQPQHF.

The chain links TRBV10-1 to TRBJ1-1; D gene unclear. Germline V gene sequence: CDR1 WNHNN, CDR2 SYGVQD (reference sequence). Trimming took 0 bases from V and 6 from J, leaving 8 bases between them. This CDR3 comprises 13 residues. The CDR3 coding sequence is TGCGCCAGCAGTGAGTCGGAGCGGGCTGAAGCTTTCTTT. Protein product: CASSESERAEAFF.

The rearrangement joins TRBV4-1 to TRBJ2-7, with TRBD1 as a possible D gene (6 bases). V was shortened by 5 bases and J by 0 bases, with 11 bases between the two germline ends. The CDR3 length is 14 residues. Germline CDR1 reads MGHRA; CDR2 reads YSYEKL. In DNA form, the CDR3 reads TGCGCCAGCAGCTACCGGGACACCTCCTACGAGCAGTACTTC. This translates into CASSYRDTSYEQYF.

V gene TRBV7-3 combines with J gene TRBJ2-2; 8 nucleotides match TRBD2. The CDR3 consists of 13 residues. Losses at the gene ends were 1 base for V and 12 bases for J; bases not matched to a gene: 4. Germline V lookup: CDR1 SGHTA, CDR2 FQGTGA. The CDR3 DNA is TGTGCCAGCAGCTTAAACTCGGGGGGGCAGCTGTTTTTT. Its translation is CASSLNSGGQLFF.

The CDR3 DNA is TGCGCCAGCAACCCGGGACAGAACTATGGCTACACCTTC. Translation gives CASNPGQNYGYTF. The chain is built from TRBV5-1 and TRBJ1-2; 7 nucleotides agree with TRBD1. Per germline, CDR1 SGHRS and CDR2 YFSETQ. The CDR3 is 13 residues long. The V gene end was trimmed by 6 bases and the J gene end by 2 bases; junction bases not matched to a gene: 4.

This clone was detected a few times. CDR3 loop: CSASGSVNQPQHF. DNA for the CDR3: TGCAGTGCTAGTGGGTCAGTTAATCAGCCCCAGCATTTT. The genes are TRBV20-1 and TRBJ1-5; D remains unclear. From germline, CDR1 is DFQATT and CDR2 SNEGSKA (reference sequence). V was shortened by 3 bases and J by 4 bases, with 10 bases between the two germline ends. The CDR3 runs to 13 residues.

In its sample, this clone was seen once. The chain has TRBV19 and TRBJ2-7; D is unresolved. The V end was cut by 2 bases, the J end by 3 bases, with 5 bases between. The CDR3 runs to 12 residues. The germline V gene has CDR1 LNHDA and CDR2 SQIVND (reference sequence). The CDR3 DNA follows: TGTGCCAGTAGTATAATCGGCTACGAGCAGTACTTC. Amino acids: CASSIIGYEQYF.

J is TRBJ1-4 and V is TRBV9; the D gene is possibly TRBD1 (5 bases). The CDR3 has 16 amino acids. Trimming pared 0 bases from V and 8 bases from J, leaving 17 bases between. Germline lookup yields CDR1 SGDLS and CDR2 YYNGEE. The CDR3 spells CASSVGEGDPTEKLFF. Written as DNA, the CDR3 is TGTGCCAGCAGCGTAGGGGAAGGGGATCCCACCGAAAAACTGTTTTTT.

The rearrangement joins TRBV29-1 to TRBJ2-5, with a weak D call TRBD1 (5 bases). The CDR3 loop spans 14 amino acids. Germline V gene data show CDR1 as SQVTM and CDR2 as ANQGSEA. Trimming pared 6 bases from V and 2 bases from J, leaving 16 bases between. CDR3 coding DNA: TGCAGCGTCCCAGACAGCCAAACACAAGAGACCCAGTACTTC. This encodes CSVPDSQTQETQYF.

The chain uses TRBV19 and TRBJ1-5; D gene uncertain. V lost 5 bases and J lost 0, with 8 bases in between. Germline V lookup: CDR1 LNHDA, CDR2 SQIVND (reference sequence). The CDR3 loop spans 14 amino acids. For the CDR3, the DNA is TGTGCCAGTAGTGGCAGAAATAGCAATCAGCCCCAGCATTTT. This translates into CASSGRNSNQPQHF.

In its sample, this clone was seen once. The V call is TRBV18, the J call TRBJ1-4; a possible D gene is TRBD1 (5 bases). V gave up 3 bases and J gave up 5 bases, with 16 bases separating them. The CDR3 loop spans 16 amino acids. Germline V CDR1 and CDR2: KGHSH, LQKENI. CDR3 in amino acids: CASSPILTASNEKLFF. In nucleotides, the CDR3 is TGTGCCAGCTCACCCATTTTGACAGCCTCCAATGAAAAACTGTTTTTT.

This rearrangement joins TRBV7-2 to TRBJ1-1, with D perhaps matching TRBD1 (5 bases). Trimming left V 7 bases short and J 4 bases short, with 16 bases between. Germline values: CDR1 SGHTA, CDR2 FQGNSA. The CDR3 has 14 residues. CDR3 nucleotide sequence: TGTGCCAGCACGCTAGGGGTGGTTGGCACTGAAGCTTTCTTT. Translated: CASTLGVVGTEAFF.

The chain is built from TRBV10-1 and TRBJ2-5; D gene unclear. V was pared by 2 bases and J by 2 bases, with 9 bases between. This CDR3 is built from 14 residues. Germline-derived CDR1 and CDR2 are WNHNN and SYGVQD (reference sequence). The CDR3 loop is CASSEAAQQETQYF. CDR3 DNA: TGCGCCAGCAGTGAGGCGGCGCAGCAAGAGACCCAGTACTTC.

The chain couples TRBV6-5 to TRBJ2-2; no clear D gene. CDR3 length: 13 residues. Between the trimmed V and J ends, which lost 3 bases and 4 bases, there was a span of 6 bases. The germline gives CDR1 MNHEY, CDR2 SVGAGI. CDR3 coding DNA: TGTGCCAGCAGTTATATAGTCACCGGGGAGCTGTTTTTT. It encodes CASSYIVTGELFF.

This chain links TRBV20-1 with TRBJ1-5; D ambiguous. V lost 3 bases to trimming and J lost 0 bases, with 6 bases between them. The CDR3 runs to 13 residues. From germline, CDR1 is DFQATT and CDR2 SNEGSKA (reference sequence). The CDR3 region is CSASVDSNQPQHF. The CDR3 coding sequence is TGCAGTGCTAGTGTAGATAGCAATCAGCCCCAGCATTTT.

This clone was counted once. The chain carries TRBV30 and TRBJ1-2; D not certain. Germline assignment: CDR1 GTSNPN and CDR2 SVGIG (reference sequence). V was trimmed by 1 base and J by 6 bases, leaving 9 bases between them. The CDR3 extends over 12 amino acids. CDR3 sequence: CAWSGGLDGYTF. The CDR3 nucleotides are TGTGCCTGGAGTGGAGGGTTGGATGGCTACACCTTC.

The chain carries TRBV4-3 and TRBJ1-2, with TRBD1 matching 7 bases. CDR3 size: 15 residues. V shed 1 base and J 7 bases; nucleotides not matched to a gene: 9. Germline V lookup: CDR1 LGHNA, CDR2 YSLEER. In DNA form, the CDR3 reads TGCGCCAGCAGCCAAGTTTCGGACAGGACTTTTGGCTACACCTTC. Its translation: CASSQVSDRTFGYTF.

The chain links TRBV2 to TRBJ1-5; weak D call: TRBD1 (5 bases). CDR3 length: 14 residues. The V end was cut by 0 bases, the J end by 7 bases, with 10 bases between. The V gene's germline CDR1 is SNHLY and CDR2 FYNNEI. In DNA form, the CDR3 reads TGTGCCAGCAGTGAAGCGGGCGGGGACCAGCCCCAGCATTTT. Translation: CASSEAGGDQPQHF.

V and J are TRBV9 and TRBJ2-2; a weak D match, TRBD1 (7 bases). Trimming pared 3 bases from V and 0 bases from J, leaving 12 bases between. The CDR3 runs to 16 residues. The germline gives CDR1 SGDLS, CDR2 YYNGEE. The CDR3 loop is CASSGRGQPNTGELFF. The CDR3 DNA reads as TGTGCCAGCAGCGGGAGGGGACAGCCGAACACCGGGGAGCTGTTTTTT.

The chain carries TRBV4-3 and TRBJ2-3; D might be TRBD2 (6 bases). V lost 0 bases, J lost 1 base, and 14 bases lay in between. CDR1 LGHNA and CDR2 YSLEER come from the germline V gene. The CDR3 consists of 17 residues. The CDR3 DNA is TGCGCCAGCAGCCAAGACCCCCCCCCGGGGGGCACAGATACGCAGTATTTT. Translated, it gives CASSQDPPPGGTDTQYF.

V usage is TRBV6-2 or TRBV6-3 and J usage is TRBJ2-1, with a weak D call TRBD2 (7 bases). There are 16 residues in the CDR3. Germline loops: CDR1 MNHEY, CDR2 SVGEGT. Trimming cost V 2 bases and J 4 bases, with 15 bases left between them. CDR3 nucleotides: TGTGCCAGCAGTTACGGAGGGGGGGCGGTTTACAATGAGCAGTTCTTC. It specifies CASSYGGGAVYNEQFF.

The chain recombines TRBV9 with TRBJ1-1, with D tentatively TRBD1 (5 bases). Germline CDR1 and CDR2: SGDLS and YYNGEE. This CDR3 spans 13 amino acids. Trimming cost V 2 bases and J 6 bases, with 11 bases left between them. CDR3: CASSVDRQSEAFF. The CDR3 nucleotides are TGTGCCAGCAGCGTCGATCGACAGTCTGAAGCTTTCTTT.

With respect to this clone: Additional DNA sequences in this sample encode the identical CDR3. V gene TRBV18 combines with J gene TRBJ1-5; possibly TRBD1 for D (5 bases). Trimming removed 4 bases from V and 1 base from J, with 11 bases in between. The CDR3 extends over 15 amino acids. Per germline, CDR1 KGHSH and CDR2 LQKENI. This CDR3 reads CASSRQGGSNQPQHF. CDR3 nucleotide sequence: TGTGCCAGCTCACGCCAGGGAGGAAGCAATCAGCCCCAGCATTTT. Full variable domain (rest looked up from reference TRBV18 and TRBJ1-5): NAGVMQNPRHLVRRRGQEARLRCSPMKGHSHVYWYRQLPEEGLKFMVYLQKENIIDESGMPKERFSAEFPKEGPSILRIQQVVRGDSAAYFCASSRQGGSNQPQHFGDGTRLSIL.

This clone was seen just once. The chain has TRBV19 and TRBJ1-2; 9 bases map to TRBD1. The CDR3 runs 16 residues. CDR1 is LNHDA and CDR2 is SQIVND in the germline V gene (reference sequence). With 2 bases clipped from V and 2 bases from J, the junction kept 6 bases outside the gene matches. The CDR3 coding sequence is TGTGCCAGTAGTATACTACAGGGGGCTTTGAACTATGGCTACACCTTC. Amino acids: CASSILQGALNYGYTF.